This T cell receptor (beta chain) stems from a study of blood T cell repertoires in COVID-19. Libraries were prepared by immunoSEQ multiplex PCR; TCRdb keeps only in-frame clonotypes and omits some of them. The table shows 150,000 to 200,000 clones, with about 70% occurring only once. CDR1 MGHRA and CDR2 YSYEKL come from the germline V gene. Unmatched junction bases numbered 4, after V lost 0 bases and J lost 6 bases. The CDR3 length is 15 residues. The chain links TRBV4-1 to TRBJ2-2; 7 nucleotides line up with TRBD2. Sequenced: peripheral blood. This clonotype was sampled from a woman between 45 and 60 years old with active or convalescent COVID-19. The CDR3: CASSQDLGGAGELFF. CDR3 bases: TGCGCCAGCAGCCAAGATTTGGGGGGGGCCGGGGAGCTGTTTTTT.